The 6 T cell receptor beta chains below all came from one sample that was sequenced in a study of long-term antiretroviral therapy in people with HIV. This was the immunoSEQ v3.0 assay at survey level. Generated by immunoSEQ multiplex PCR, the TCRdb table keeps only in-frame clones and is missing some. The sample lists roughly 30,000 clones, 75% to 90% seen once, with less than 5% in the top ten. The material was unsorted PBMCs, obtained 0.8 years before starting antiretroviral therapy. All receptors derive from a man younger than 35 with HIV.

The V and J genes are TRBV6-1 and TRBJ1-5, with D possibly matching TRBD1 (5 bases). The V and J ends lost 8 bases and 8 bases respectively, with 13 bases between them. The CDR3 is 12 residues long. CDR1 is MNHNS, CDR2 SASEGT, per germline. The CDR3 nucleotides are TGTGCCAGCGGAGGGGCGGGCGAGCCCCAGCATTTT. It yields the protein CASGGAGEPQHF.

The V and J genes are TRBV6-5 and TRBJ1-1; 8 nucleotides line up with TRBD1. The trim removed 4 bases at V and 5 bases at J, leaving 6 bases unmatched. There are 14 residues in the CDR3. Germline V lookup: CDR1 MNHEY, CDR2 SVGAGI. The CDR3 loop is CASSSGQEGTEAFF. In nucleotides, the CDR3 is TGTGCCAGCAGTTCGGGACAGGAGGGTACTGAAGCTTTCTTT.

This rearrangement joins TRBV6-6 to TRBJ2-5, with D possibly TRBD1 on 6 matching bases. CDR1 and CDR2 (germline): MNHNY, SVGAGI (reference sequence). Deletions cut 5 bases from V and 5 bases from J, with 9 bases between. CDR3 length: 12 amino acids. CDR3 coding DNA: TGTGCCAGCAGTCCAGGGGAGGAGACCCAGTACTTC. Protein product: CASSPGEETQYF.

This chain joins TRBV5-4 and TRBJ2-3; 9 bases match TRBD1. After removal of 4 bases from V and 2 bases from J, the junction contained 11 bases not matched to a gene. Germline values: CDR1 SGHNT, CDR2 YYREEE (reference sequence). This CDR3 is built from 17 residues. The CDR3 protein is CASSRRDRVLITDTQYF. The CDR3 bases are TGTGCCAGCAGCCGCCGGGACAGGGTTCTTATCACAGATACGCAGTATTTT.

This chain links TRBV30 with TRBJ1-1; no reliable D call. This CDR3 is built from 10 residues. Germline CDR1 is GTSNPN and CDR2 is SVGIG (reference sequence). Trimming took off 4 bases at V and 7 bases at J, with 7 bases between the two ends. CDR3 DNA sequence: TGTGCCTGGAACCAGAATGAAGCTTTCTTT. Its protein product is CAWNQNEAFF.

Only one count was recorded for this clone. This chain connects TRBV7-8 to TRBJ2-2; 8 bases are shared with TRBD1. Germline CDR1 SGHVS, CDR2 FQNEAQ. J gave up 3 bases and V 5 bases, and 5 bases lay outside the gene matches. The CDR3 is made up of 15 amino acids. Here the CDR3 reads CASSPDRGYTGELFF. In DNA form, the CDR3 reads TGTGCCAGCAGCCCCGACAGGGGATACACCGGGGAGCTGTTTTTT. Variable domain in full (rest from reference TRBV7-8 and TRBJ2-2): GAGVSQSPRYKVAKRGQDVALRCDPISGHVSLFWYQQALGQGPEFLTYFQNEAQLDKSGLPSDRFFAERPEGSVSTLKIQRTQQEDSAVYLCASSPDRGYTGELFFGEGSRLTVL.